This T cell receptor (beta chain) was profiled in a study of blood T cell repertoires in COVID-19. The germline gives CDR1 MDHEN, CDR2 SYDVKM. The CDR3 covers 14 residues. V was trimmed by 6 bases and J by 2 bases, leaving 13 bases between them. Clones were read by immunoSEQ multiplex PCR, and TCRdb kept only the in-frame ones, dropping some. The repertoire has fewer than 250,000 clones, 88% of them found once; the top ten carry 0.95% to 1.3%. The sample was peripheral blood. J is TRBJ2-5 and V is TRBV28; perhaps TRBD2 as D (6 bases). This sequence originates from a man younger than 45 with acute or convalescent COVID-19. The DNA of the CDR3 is TGTGCCAGCAGCGAATCTAGCGCTCAAGAGACCCAGTACTTC. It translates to CASSESSAQETQYF.